The 16 T cell receptor beta chains below all came from one sample that was sequenced in a study of post-analysis software for immune sequencing data. Regarding the study as a whole: Compared with controls, patients had more of roughly five TRBV segments, including TRBV5-6, TRBV5-1 and TRBV20-1.

Prepared libraries of TCR beta cDNA carried unique molecular identifiers. MiXCR was run by TCRdb on the PCR reads, yielding one entry per CDR3 protein. The repertoire holds hundreds of thousands of distinct CDR3 sequences, more than 50% seen once, with around 11% in the top ten. No antigen is known for these receptors. The sequencing input was blood. The receptors derive from a girl aged 2-10 years with multiple sclerosis.

This clonotype occurred a few times. V gene TRBV9 combines with J gene TRBJ2-1; D gene ambiguous. Trimming left V 0 bases short and J 6 bases short, with 13 bases between. CDR1 SGDLS and CDR2 YYNGEE come from the germline V gene. The CDR3 runs to 15 residues. CDR3 amino acids: CASSVGSSIGNEQFF. CDR3 in DNA: TGTGCCAGCAGCGTAGGTTCCAGTATCGGCAATGAGCAGTTCTTC.

This chain joins TRBV6-6 and TRBJ2-3; D perhaps matches TRBD2 (5 bases). Germline CDR1 MNHNY, CDR2 SVGAGI (reference sequence). Trimming took 5 bases from V and 6 from J, leaving 12 bases between them. This CDR3 contains 13 residues. This CDR3 reads CASSGLSSDTQYF. The CDR3 coding sequence is TGTGCCAGCAGTGGACTGTCGAGTGATACGCAGTATTTT.

This clonotype appeared once. The gene calls are TRBV28 and TRBJ2-1; D call uncertain. The CDR3 extends over 15 amino acids. Germline lookup yields CDR1 MDHEN and CDR2 SYDVKM. The ends were cut back, 3 bases at V and 3 bases at J, with 12 bases in the middle. CDR3 sequence reads: CASSLNTPFYNEQFF. CDR3 sequence (DNA): TGTGCCAGCAGTTTGAATACCCCATTCTACAATGAGCAGTTCTTC.

A remark on this clonotype: An end of the junction differs from the germline gene, which may be a read error. This chain links TRBV6-6 with TRBJ2-1; 9 bases are shared with TRBD1. Germline CDR1 reads MNHNY; CDR2 reads SVGAGI (reference sequence). The CDR3 is made up of 16 amino acids. This CDR3 is CAGSFAFRDRDNEQFF. CDR3 DNA sequence: TGTGCCGGCAGTTTCGCCTTCCGGGACAGGGACAATGAGCAGTTCTTC.

The table lists this clonotype with a few counts. The chain joins TRBV28 to TRBJ1-5; 7 nucleotides line up with TRBD1. The CDR3 covers 14 residues. From germline, CDR1 is MDHEN and CDR2 SYDVKM. With V trimmed by 5 bases and J by 3 bases, 4 bases remained unmatched. CDR3 in amino acids: CASSDGQDNQPQHF. The CDR3 DNA is TGTGCCAGCAGTGACGGACAGGACAATCAGCCCCAGCATTTT.

The J gene is TRBJ1-1, the V gene TRBV13; D perhaps matches TRBD1 (6 bases). This CDR3 has 13 amino acids. From germline, CDR1 is PRHDT and CDR2 FYEKMQ (reference sequence). V was trimmed by 2 bases and J by 7 bases, leaving 11 bases between them. CDR3 sequence: CASSLRGANEAFF. The CDR3 region has the DNA TGTGCCAGCAGCTTAAGGGGGGCGAATGAAGCTTTCTTT.

The V and J genes are TRBV2 and TRBJ1-5, with D perhaps TRBD1 (6 bases). CDR1 and CDR2 from the germline V gene are SNHLY and FYNNEI. The CDR3 runs 13 residues. Trimming removed 10 bases at V and 0 bases at J, with 10 bases between. The CDR3 sequence is CATRTVSNQPQHF. The CDR3, as DNA: TGTGCCACCCGGACAGTTAGCAATCAGCCCCAGCATTTT.

This clonotype was observed a handful of times. The V and J genes are TRBV10-3 and TRBJ2-3; 9 bases agree with TRBD1. This CDR3 is 15 amino acids long. V shed 6 bases, J shed 6 bases, and the junction held 10 bases outside the gene matches. Germline loops: CDR1 ENHRY, CDR2 SYGVKD. The DNA for the CDR3 is TGTGCCATCAGCATGACAGGGGGGCGTTCCGATACGCAGTATTTT. Protein: CAISMTGGRSDTQYF.

This clonotype was counted between two and nine times. The chain recombines TRBV5-1 with TRBJ2-1, with 9 bases matching TRBD1. V lost 0 bases to trimming and J lost 15 bases; unmatched junction nucleotides: 4. This CDR3 spans 12 amino acids. CDR1 is SGHRS and CDR2 is YFSETQ in the germline V gene. As DNA, the CDR3 is TGCGCCAGCAGCTTGGGGGACAGGGATATGTTCTTC. Amino acids: CASSLGDRDMFF. The full variable domain, with the rest looked up from reference TRBV5-1 and TRBJ2-1, is KAGVTQTPRYLIKTRGQQVTLSCSPISGHRSVSWYQQTPGQGLQFLFEYFSETQRNKGNFPGRFSGRQFSNSRSEMNVSTLELGDSALYLCASSLGDRDMFFGPGTRLTVL.

V is TRBV3-1 and J is TRBJ2-5; 8 bases align to TRBD2. The V gene's germline CDR1 is LGHDT and CDR2 YNNKEL (reference sequence). The CDR3 has 14 amino acids. V lost 1 base to trimming and J lost 3 bases; unmatched junction nucleotides: 1. The CDR3 spells CASSQVRGEETQYF. In DNA, the CDR3 is TGTGCCAGCAGCCAAGTGCGGGGGGAAGAGACCCAGTACTTC.

The chain is built from TRBV6-5 and TRBJ2-7, with 13 bases lining up with TRBD2. CDR3 length: 16 residues. With V trimmed by 5 bases and J by 2 bases, 6 bases remained unmatched. Germline CDR1 and CDR2: MNHEY and SVGAGI. CDR3 amino acids: CASSTRTSGRAYEQYF. CDR3 DNA: TGTGCCAGCAGTACGCGGACTAGCGGGAGAGCCTACGAGCAGTACTTC.

The rearrangement links TRBV20-1 to TRBJ1-1; 10 bases are a match to TRBD1. The germline CDR1 and CDR2 sequences are DFQATT and SNEGSKA (reference sequence). Unmatched junction bases numbered 4, after V lost 1 base and J lost 5 bases. CDR3 length: 14 residues. CDR3 loop: CSARGQGAATEAFF. The CDR3 bases are TGCAGTGCTAGAGGACAGGGGGCCGCGACTGAAGCTTTCTTT.

This clonotype was picked up a small number of times. The rearrangement joins TRBV25-1 to TRBJ1-4, with 7 bases identical to TRBD1. The J segment lost 0 bases and the V segment lost 6 bases, leaving 7 bases of the junction unmatched. CDR3 length equals 16 residues. CDR1 and CDR2 (germline): MGHDK, SYGVNS. Here the CDR3 reads CASSTGTVPTNEKLFF. CDR3 bases: TGTGCCAGCAGCACCGGGACAGTACCAACTAATGAAAAACTGTTTTTT.

The chain joins TRBV7-8 to TRBJ2-5; D is ambiguous. This CDR3 has 11 amino acids. Between the trimmed V and J ends, which lost 10 bases and 2 bases, there was a span of 8 bases. Germline V gives CDR1 SGHVS, CDR2 FQNEAQ. CDR3 sequence (DNA): TGTGCCATCCTGGGACAAGAGACCCAGTACTTC. Its translation is CAILGQETQYF.

The chain uses TRBV12-3 or TRBV12-4 and TRBJ1-1; no definite D call. This CDR3 region has 12 residues. Trimming left V 5 bases short and J 8 bases short, with 12 bases between. CDR3 region: CASSPSGGEAFF. In DNA form, the CDR3 reads TGTGCCAGCAGTCCATCAGGCGGGGAAGCTTTCTTT.

This clonotype turned up a few times. The genes are TRBV15 and TRBJ2-7; 8 bases agree with TRBD2. Germline V CDR1 and CDR2: LNHNV, YYDKDF (reference sequence). The CDR3 runs to 15 residues. With 0 bases clipped from V and 2 bases from J, the junction kept 3 bases outside the gene matches. CDR3 DNA sequence: TGTGCCACCAGCAGAGAGCGGGAGGCAACCTACGAGCAGTACTTC. As protein: CATSREREATYEQYF.